In this sample, the clone carrying this T cell receptor (beta chain) turned up a few times. Its antigen is currently unknown. The method was immunoSEQ multiplex PCR; TCRdb's version includes in-frame clones alone and lacks a portion of them. This sample has around 330,000 clones, with roughly two thirds found just once. The sample belongs to a study of cytotoxic CD8 clonotypes in ibrutinib-treated CLL. Overall study findings and caveats: The study found public clonotypes uncommon, contracting or stable on treatment.

CDR1 is MDHEN, CDR2 SYDVKM, per germline. CDR3 length: 15 residues. The J segment lost 7 bases and the V segment lost 6 bases, leaving 9 bases of the junction unmatched. The rearrangement links TRBV28 to TRBJ2-7; TRBD2 aligns across 13 bases. This receptor was identified in a human donor with chronic lymphocytic leukemia. The sequencing used PBMCs, collected after 36 months of ibrutinib treatment. The CDR3 DNA is TGTGCCAGCAGGGGGGGTGGGACTAGCGGGACTGAGCAGTACTTC. This sequence encodes CASRGGGTSGTEQYF.